The 21 T cell receptor beta chains below were found in one sample sequenced in a study of T cells in Graves' hyperthyroidism and ophthalmopathy. RNA transcripts yielded amplified TCR beta CDR3 regions. HTBI primers were the set used in a first-round RT-PCR of the TCR CDR3. TCRdb passed the multiplex PCR reads through MiXCR, listing each CDR3 protein once. There are nearly 600,000 distinct CDR3 sequences in the sample; 14% occur only once, and 5.8% lies in the top ten. Material: blood. The receptors were sampled from a woman in her twenties or thirties with Graves' hyperthyroidism that later progressed to Graves' ophthalmopathy.

This clonotype showed up many times. The V and J genes are TRBV10-3 and TRBJ2-5, with D perhaps being TRBD1 or TRBD2 (7 bases each). The CDR3 length is 15 residues. Trimming pared 0 bases from V and 2 bases from J, leaving 10 bases between. Looked up from germline, CDR1 is ENHRY and CDR2 is SYGVKD. The CDR3 DNA follows: TGTGCCATCAGTGAGTCAGCGGGACAGCAAGAGACCCAGTACTTC. Protein sequence: CAISESAGQQETQYF.

This chain connects TRBV9 to TRBJ2-5; TRBD2 agrees at 10 bases. CDR3 length: 16 amino acids. Germline V lookup: CDR1 SGDLS, CDR2 YYNGEE. With 4 bases clipped from V and 4 bases from J, the junction kept 10 bases outside the gene matches. CDR3 loop: CASSPLLAGVTETQYF. For the CDR3, the DNA is TGTGCCAGCAGCCCTCTGCTAGCGGGGGTGACAGAGACCCAGTACTTC.

The chain is built from TRBV15 and TRBJ2-3; TRBD1 matches 7 bases. The CDR3 is made up of 15 amino acids. CDR1 is LNHNV and CDR2 is YYDKDF in the germline V gene (reference sequence). The V gene end was trimmed by 2 bases and the J gene end by 2 bases; junction bases not matched to a gene: 4. The CDR3 sequence: CATSRMDRTTDTQYF. The CDR3 DNA follows: TGTGCCACCAGCAGAATGGACAGGACCACAGATACGCAGTATTTT.

This clonotype was recorded at least ten times. This sequence joins TRBV7-2 and TRBJ2-6, with D unclear. The CDR3 is 15 amino acids. V lost 1 base to trimming and J lost 0 bases, with 4 bases between them. In germline, CDR1 is SGHTA, CDR2 FQGNSA. The CDR3 spells CASSLEVSGANVLTF. DNA of the CDR3: TGTGCCAGCAGCTTAGAGGTCTCTGGGGCCAACGTCCTGACTTTC.

The rearrangement links TRBV5-1 to TRBJ2-1, with D unresolved. The CDR3 sequence is 13 residues long. V was shortened by 0 bases and J by 10 bases, with 11 bases between the two germline ends. Germline-derived CDR1 and CDR2 are SGHRS and YFSETQ. CDR3 residues: CASSLADSREQFF. The CDR3 bases are TGCGCCAGCAGCTTGGCCGACTCTAGGGAGCAGTTCTTC. Variable domain in full (rest from reference TRBV5-1 and TRBJ2-1): KAGVTQTPRYLIKTRGQQVTLSCSPISGHRSVSWYQQTPGQGLQFLFEYFSETQRNKGNFPGRFSGRQFSNSRSEMNVSTLELGDSALYLCASSLADSREQFFGPGTRLTVL.

This clonotype was detected many times. This chain links TRBV19 with TRBJ2-5, with 9 bases aligning to TRBD1. Germline CDR1 LNHDA, CDR2 SQIVND (reference sequence). The CDR3 consists of 16 residues. V was pared by 0 bases and J by 5 bases, with 7 bases of the junction left unmatched. CDR3 amino acids: CASSIDLTGGGETQYF. The CDR3 DNA reads as TGTGCCAGTAGTATAGACCTGACAGGGGGAGGCGAGACCCAGTACTTC. The full variable domain, completed using reference TRBV19 and TRBJ2-5, is DGGITQSPKYLFRKEGQNVTLSCEQNLNHDAMYWYRQDPGQGLRLIYYSQIVNDFQKGDIAEGYSVSREKKESFPLTVTSAQKNPTAFYLCASSIDLTGGGETQYFGPGTRLLVL.

This clonotype was counted a few times. The J gene is TRBJ1-1, the V gene TRBV6-5; 8 nucleotides agree with TRBD1. V shed 1 base, J shed 0 bases, and the junction held 4 bases outside the gene matches. The CDR3 runs 16 residues. Per germline, CDR1 MNHEY and CDR2 SVGAGI. CDR3: CASSYLTGALNTEAFF. The CDR3 nucleotides read TGTGCCAGCAGTTACTTGACAGGGGCCCTGAACACTGAAGCTTTCTTT.

The table lists this clonotype with many counts. This sequence joins TRBV7-9 and TRBJ2-1, with a weak D call TRBD2 (5 bases). Per the germline V gene, CDR1 is SEHNR and CDR2 is FQNEAQ (reference sequence). V dropped 4 bases and J dropped 6 bases, with 7 bases sitting between them. The CDR3 contains 12 residues. CDR3 protein: CASSSGGNEQFF. CDR3 nucleotides: TGTGCCAGCAGCTCCGGAGGCAATGAGCAGTTCTTC.

This clonotype was counted many times. This chain connects TRBV20-1 to TRBJ2-2, with 10 bases identical to TRBD2. The CDR3 extends over 14 amino acids. V gave up 6 bases and J gave up 3 bases; unmatched junction bases: 4. The germline CDR1 and CDR2 sequences are DFQATT and SNEGSKA (reference sequence). Here the CDR3 DNA reads TGCAGTGCCAGAACTAGCGGGGACACCGGGGAGCTGTTTTTT. Translating gives CSARTSGDTGELFF.

Note on this clonotype: This may stem from a read error, because a much larger clone lies one nucleotide away. The chain has TRBV10-3 and TRBJ2-7, with TRBD1 matching 7 bases. Germline loops: CDR1 ENHRY, CDR2 SYGVKD. CDR3 length: 13 residues. Losses at the gene ends were 4 bases for V and 5 bases for J; bases not matched to a gene: 5. DNA for the CDR3: TGTGCCATCAGTGGGACAGGTTGGGACGAGCAGTACTTC. Translation gives CAISGTGWDEQYF.

The V call is TRBV5-1, the J call TRBJ2-5; 7 nucleotides agree with TRBD1. Looked up from germline, CDR1 is SGHRS and CDR2 is YFSETQ. V trimming: 4 bases; J trimming: 5 bases; junction bases outside the gene matches: 8. This CDR3 has 14 residues. CDR3 sequence (DNA): TGCGCCAGCAGCCCGGAACAGGGGTGGGAGACCCAGTACTTC. This gives the protein CASSPEQGWETQYF.

This clonotype occurred many times. Here the CDR3 reads CAILAGSGTDTQYF. In DNA, the CDR3 is TGTGCCATATTAGCGGGAAGCGGGACAGATACGCAGTATTTT. The J gene is TRBJ2-3, the V gene TRBV28, with 8 positions matching TRBD2. The germline V gene encodes CDR1 MDHEN and CDR2 SYDVKM. The trim removed 10 bases at V and 3 bases at J, leaving 9 bases unmatched. This CDR3 comprises 14 residues.

In this sample, this clonotype turned up a few times. The CDR3 region is CASSSSPLGELFF. The CDR3 nucleotides are TGTGCCAGCAGCTCCTCACCCCTAGGGGAGCTGTTTTTT. The chain is built from TRBV7-9 and TRBJ2-2; unclear D gene. Germline CDR1 and CDR2: SEHNR and FQNEAQ (reference sequence). The length of the CDR3 is 13 residues. V was trimmed by 4 bases and J by 8 bases, leaving 11 bases between them. Drawing the rest from reference TRBV7-9 and TRBJ2-2, the complete variable domain is DTGVSQNPRHKITKRGQNVTFRCDPISEHNRLYWYRQTLGQGPEFLTYFQNEAQLEKSRLLSDRFSAERPKGSFSTLEIQRTEQGDSAMYLCASSSSPLGELFFGEGSRLTVL.

This clonotype was recorded at least ten times. This chain links TRBV29-1 with TRBJ2-5; D is unclear. This CDR3 has 12 residues. CDR1 is SQVTM and CDR2 is ANQGSEA in the germline V gene. V lost 2 bases, J lost 4 bases, and 8 bases lay in between. The chain's CDR3 is CSVERAPETQYF. In nucleotides, the CDR3 is TGCAGCGTTGAAAGGGCCCCAGAGACCCAGTACTTC.

The table lists this clonotype with a few counts. The V call is TRBV29-1, the J call TRBJ2-1; D may be TRBD1 or TRBD2 (5 bases each). V was cut by 4 bases and J by 8 bases, with 12 bases left in between. Germline lookup yields CDR1 SQVTM and CDR2 ANQGSEA. The CDR3 has 12 amino acids. CDR3 DNA sequence: TGCAGCGTTGTCGGGACCGTGGATGAGCAGTTCTTC. It encodes CSVVGTVDEQFF.

This clonotype was observed a handful of times. The rearrangement joins TRBV6-2 or TRBV6-3 to TRBJ1-3; D gene uncertain. V shed 5 bases and J shed 4 bases, with 12 bases lying between them. The CDR3 has 14 residues. Germline V gives CDR1 MNHEY, CDR2 SVGEGT. The CDR3 DNA sequence: TGTGCCAGCAGTACCGCCGGGTACGGAAACACCATATATTTT. Encoded protein: CASSTAGYGNTIYF.

This clonotype appeared many times. The chain joins TRBV28 to TRBJ1-5; the D is unclear. The germline V and J ends were trimmed by 5 bases and 15 bases, with 14 bases remaining between them. Germline V gene sequence: CDR1 MDHEN, CDR2 SYDVKM. The CDR3 runs to 11 residues. This chain's CDR3 is CASSIDPPGHF. The DNA of the CDR3 is TGTGCCAGCAGTATTGACCCTCCAGGGCATTTT.

The chain uses TRBV28 and TRBJ1-2, with 7 bases matching TRBD1. Germline values: CDR1 MDHEN, CDR2 SYDVKM. Trimming cost V 6 bases and J 7 bases; bases outside gene matches: 8. The CDR3 has 13 amino acids. CDR3 nucleotide sequence: TGTGCCAGCAGGTCACAGGGGTATGGTGGCTACACCTTC. The encoded protein is CASRSQGYGGYTF.

In this sample, this clonotype turned up many times. V usage is TRBV12-3 or TRBV12-4 and J usage is TRBJ2-1, with D possibly being TRBD2 (6 bases). This CDR3 region has 12 residues. V lost 10 bases and J lost 5, with 12 bases in between. For the CDR3, the DNA is TGTGCCACTCGGGACTTAAACAATGAGCAGTTCTTC. Its translation: CATRDLNNEQFF.

At least ten counts were recorded for this clonotype. As DNA, the CDR3 is TGTGCCAGCAGCTTATCGCTCGGGGAGCGGGTCAGCACAGATACGCAGTATTTT. Its translation is CASSLSLGERVSTDTQYF. The V gene is TRBV11-2, the J gene TRBJ2-3; perhaps TRBD2 as D (6 bases). The CDR3 contains 18 residues. The germline V gene encodes CDR1 SGHAT and CDR2 FQNNGV. The ends were cut back, 2 bases at V and 0 bases at J, with 18 bases in the middle.

At least ten counts were recorded for this clonotype. The chain recombines TRBV28 with TRBJ1-2; 7 bases fit TRBD1. Germline loops: CDR1 MDHEN, CDR2 SYDVKM. The CDR3 extends over 14 amino acids. J gave up 2 bases and V 6 bases, and 6 bases lay outside the gene matches. In DNA, the CDR3 is TGTGCCAGCAGAACAACGGGACAGAACTATGGCTACACCTTC. This sequence encodes CASRTTGQNYGYTF.